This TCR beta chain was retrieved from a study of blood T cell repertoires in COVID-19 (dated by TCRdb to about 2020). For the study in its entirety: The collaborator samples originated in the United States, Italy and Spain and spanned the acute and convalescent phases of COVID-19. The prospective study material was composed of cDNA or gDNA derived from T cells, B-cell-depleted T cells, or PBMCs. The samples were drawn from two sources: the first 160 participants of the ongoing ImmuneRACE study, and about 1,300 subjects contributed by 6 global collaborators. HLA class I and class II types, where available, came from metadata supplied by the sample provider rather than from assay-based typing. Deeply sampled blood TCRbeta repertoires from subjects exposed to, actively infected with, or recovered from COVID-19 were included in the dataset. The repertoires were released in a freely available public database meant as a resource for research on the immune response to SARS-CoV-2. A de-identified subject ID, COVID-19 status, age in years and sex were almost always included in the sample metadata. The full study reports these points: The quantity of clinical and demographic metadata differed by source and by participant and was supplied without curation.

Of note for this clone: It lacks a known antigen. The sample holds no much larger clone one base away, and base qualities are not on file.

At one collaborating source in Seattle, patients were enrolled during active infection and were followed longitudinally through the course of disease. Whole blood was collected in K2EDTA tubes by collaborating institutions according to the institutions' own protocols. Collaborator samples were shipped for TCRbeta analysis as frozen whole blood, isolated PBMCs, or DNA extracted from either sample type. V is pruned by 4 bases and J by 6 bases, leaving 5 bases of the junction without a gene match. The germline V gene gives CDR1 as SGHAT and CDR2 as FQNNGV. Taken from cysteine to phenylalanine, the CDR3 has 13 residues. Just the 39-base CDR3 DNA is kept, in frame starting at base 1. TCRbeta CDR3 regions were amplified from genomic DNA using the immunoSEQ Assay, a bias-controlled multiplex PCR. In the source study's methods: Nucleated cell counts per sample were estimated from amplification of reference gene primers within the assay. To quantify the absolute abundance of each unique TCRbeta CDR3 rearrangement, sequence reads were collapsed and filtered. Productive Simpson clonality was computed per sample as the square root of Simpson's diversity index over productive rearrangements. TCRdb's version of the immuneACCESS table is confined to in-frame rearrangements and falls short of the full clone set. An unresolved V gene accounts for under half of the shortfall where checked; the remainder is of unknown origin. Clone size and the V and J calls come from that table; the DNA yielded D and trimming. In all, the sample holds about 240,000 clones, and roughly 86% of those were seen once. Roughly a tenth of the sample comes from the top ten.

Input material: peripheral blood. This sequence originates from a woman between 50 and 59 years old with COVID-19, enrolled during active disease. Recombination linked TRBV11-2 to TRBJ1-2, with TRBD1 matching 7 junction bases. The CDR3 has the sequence CASSSTGWDGYTF. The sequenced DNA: TGTGCCAGCAGCTCGACAGGGTGGGATGGCTACACCTTC. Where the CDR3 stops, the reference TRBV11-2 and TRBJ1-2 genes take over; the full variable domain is EAGVAQSPRYKIIEKRQSVAFWCNPISGHATLYWYQQILGQGPKLLIQFQNNGVVDDSQLPKDRFSAERLKGVDSTLKIQPAKLEDSAVYLCASSSTGWDGYTFGSGTRLTVV.